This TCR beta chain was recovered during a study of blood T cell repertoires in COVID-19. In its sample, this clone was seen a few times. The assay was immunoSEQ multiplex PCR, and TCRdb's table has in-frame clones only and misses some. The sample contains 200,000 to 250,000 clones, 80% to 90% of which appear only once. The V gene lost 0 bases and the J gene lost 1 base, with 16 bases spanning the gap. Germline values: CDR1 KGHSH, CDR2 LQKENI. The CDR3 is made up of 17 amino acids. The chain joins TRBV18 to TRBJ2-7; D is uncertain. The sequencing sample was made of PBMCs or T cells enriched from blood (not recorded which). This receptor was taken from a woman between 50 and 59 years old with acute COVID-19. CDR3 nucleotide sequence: TGTGCCAGCTCACCACCGATAGAAGCGTTAGGTTCCTACGAGCAGTACTTC. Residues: CASSPPIEALGSYEQYF.